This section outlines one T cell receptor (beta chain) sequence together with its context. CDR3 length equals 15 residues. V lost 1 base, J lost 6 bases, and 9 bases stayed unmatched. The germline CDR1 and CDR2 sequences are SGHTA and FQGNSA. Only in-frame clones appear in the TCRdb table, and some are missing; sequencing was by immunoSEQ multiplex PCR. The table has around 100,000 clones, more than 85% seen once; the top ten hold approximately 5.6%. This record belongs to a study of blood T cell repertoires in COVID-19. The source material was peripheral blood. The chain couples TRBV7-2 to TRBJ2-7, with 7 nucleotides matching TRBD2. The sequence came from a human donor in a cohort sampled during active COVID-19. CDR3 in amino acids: CASSLGWRESAEQYF. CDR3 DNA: TGTGCCAGCAGCTTAGGCTGGCGGGAGTCGGCCGAGCAGTACTTC.